The 5 T cell receptor beta chains in this list originate from one sample, sequenced in a study of CD8+ T cells in alopecia areata. Indicated treatment: oral pan-JAK inhibitor, 5-10 mg twice daily. cDNA reverse transcribed from extracted RNA served as the sequencing template. Clones were read by immunoSEQ multiplex PCR, and TCRdb kept only the in-frame ones, dropping some. In the table there are around 100,000 clones, less than 70% of which are singletons. Sample: CD4+ T cells sorted from blood, taken at week 24, from a patient treated with tofacitinib. These TCRs come from a human donor with alopecia areata.

V is TRBV7-6 and J is TRBJ2-7; 8 bases are a match to TRBD1. Per the germline V gene, CDR1 is SGHVS and CDR2 is FNYEAQ. The CDR3 has 14 residues. V lost 5 bases and J lost 3; bases outside the gene matches: 6. The CDR3 bases are TGTGCCAGCAGCCCCGATGACAGGGGCTACGAGCAGTACTTC. Translation: CASSPDDRGYEQYF. The whole variable domain, remainder taken from reference TRBV7-6 and TRBJ2-7, is GAGVSQSPRYKVTKRGQDVALRCDPISGHVSLYWYRQALGQGPEFLTYFNYEAQQDKSGLPNDRFSAERPEGSISTLTIQRTEQRDSAMYRCASSPDDRGYEQYFGPGTRLTVT.

This clone occurred a few times. The CDR3 DNA sequence: TGCAGCGTTGACCCACGAATGAACTATGGCTACACCTTC. Translating gives CSVDPRMNYGYTF. This chain connects TRBV29-1 to TRBJ1-2; the D is unclear. Trimming stripped 3 bases from V and 2 bases from J, with 10 bases between. This CDR3 spans 13 amino acids. CDR1 SQVTM and CDR2 ANQGSEA come from the germline V gene.

The chain joins TRBV30 to TRBJ1-5; TRBD1 aligns across 9 bases. V lost 0 bases, J lost 4 bases, and 1 base stayed unmatched. Germline V lookup: CDR1 GTSNPN, CDR2 SVGIG (reference sequence). The CDR3 runs to 14 residues. CDR3 region: CAWSVGQGNQPQHF. The CDR3 nucleotides read TGTGCCTGGAGTGTAGGACAGGGGAATCAGCCCCAGCATTTT.

For this clone: Germline and junction disagree at one end, which may indicate a read error. This sequence joins TRBV13 and TRBJ2-5, with D uncertain. CDR1 is PRHDT and CDR2 is FYEKMQ in the germline V gene (reference sequence). The CDR3 consists of 14 residues. In nucleotides, the CDR3 is TGTGCCAGCAGCACCTCGACTCCCCAAGAGTCCCAGTACTTC. Protein product: CASSTSTPQESQYF.

CDR3 in DNA: TGTGCCAGCAGTTTATGGGGACAGAGCACAGATACGCAGTATTTT. Translating it yields CASSLWGQSTDTQYF. This sequence joins TRBV28 and TRBJ2-3, with 7 bases identical to TRBD1. From germline, CDR1 is MDHEN and CDR2 SYDVKM. CDR3 length: 15 residues. Unmatched junction bases numbered 0, after V lost 0 bases and J lost 0 bases.